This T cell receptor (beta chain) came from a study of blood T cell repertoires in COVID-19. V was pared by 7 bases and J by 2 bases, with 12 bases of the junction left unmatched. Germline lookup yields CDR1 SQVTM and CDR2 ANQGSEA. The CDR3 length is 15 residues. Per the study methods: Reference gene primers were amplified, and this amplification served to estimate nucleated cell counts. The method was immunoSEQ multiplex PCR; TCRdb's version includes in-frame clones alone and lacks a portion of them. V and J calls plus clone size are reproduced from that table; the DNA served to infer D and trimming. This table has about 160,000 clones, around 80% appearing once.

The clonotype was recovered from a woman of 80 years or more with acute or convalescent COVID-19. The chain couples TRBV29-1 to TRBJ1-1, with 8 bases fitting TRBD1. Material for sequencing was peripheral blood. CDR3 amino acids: CSATGGPEANTEAFF. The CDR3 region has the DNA TGCAGCGCCACAGGGGGACCCGAGGCCAACACTGAAGCTTTCTTT.